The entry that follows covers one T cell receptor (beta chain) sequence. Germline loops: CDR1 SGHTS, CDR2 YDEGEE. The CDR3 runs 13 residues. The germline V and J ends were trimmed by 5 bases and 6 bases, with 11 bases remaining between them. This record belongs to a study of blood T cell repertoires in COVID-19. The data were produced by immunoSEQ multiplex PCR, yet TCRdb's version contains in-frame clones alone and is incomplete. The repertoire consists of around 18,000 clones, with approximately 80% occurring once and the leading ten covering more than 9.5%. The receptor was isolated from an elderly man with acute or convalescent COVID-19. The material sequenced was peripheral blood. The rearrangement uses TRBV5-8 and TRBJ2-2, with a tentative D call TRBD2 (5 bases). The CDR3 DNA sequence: TGTGCCAGCAGAGTGAGAGGGTCCGGGGAGCTGTTTTTT. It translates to CASRVRGSGELFF. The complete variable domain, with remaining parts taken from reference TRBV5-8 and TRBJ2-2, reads EAGVTQSPTHLIKTRGQQATLRCSPISGHTSVYWYQQALGLGLQFLLWYDEGEERNRGNFPPRFSGRQFPNYSSELNVNALELEDSALYLCASRVRGSGELFFGEGSRLTVL.